The sequence of this TCR beta chain was determined in a study of CXCR3-negative and CXCR3-positive naive CD8 T cells. Study information: Around 140 million TRB reads were obtained overall (about 1.5 +/- 0.3 million per library). Study results and limitations: Whereas memory cells differed, naive CXCR3-negative and CXCR3-positive cells shared similar TRBV-TRBJ usage.

The authors made the TRB cDNA libraries by 5' RACE using UMI labels. After re-calling the 5' RACE reads, TCRdb lists one entry per CDR3 protein, DNA absent. The sample has about 130,000 distinct CDR3 sequences, and its top ten clones hold approximately 0.29%. As concerns this clonotype: Its antigen is currently unknown.

The sequencing input was naive CXCR3- CD8+ T cells from blood. The subset denotes: CD45RO-CCR7+CD27+CD95- naive CD8+ T cells lacking CXCR3 (TNR3-). The TCR originated in a human donor in good health. Some clones in this sample may be carry-over from other donors' samples.

The CDR3 loop is CASSLPRGVGDEQYF. The chain links TRBV28 to TRBJ2-7; TCRdb picks TRBD1, but there is no DNA to check that call. The CDR3 contains 15 residues. The V gene's germline CDR1 is MDHEN and CDR2 SYDVKM. Based on the CDR3 plus reference TRBV28 and TRBJ2-7, the full variable domain is DVKVTQSSRYLVKRTGEKVFLECVQDMDHENMFWYRQDPGLGLRLIYFSYDVKMKEKGDIPEGYSVSREKKERFSLILESASTNQTSMYLCASSLPRGVGDEQYFGPGTRLTVT.